This is a list of T cell receptor beta chains from one sample in a study of T cell responses to AZD1222 COVID-19 vaccine. The method was immunoSEQ multiplex PCR; TCRdb's version includes in-frame clones alone and lacks a portion of them. Of approximately 140,000 clones listed, around 90% are singletons. The sample in question was peripheral blood, obtained on day 0 of AZD1222 vaccination. Source of these receptors: an adult in good health. The CDR3 runs from the conserved cysteine through the conserved F or W. The D gene is left open where the match is weak. Clone size, where shown, is once, few, many, or a class for clones that have expanded.

>.|TRBJ1-3|.|TRBV11-2
CASIPPEEEGGNTIYF
TGTGCCAGCATCCCGCCCGAAGAAGAGGGTGGAAACACCATATATTTT
>.|TRBJ1-1|.|TRBV11-1
CASSLRQGSYTEAFF
TGTGCCAGCAGCTTAAGGCAGGGTTCGTACACTGAAGCTTTCTTT
>.|TRBJ1-5|.|TRBV6-2/TRBV6-3
CASSPTGLLHSSYSNQPQHF
TGTGCCAGCAGTCCAACAGGGTTACTTCATTCCTCTTATAGCAATCAGCCCCAGCATTTT
>.|TRBJ2-3|.|TRBV9
CASSEGPGADTQYF
TGTGCCAGCAGCGAGGGTCCGGGGGCAGATACGCAGTATTTT
>TRBD2|TRBJ2-1|.|TRBV4-1
CASSPPSGRSPYNEQFF
TGCGCCAGCAGCCCCCCCAGCGGGAGGTCTCCCTACAATGAGCAGTTCTTC
>.|TRBJ2-5|.|TRBV6-4
CASAARYQETQYF
TGTGCCAGCGCCGCCCGCTACCAAGAGACCCAGTACTTC
>.|TRBJ2-1|.|TRBV3-1/TRBV3-2
CASSQGTGAYSNEQFF
TGTGCCAGCAGCCAAGGGACGGGGGCCTACTCCAATGAGCAGTTCTTC
>.|TRBJ1-1|.|TRBV7-2
CASSLSRDDTEAFF
TGTGCCAGCAGCTTATCCAGGGACGACACTGAAGCTTTCTTT
>TRBD1|TRBJ1-4|once|TRBV7-2
CASSSQDRGENEKLFF
TGTGCCAGCAGCAGCCAGGACAGGGGAGAGAATGAAAAACTGTTTTTT
>.|TRBJ1-3|.|TRBV6-5
CASSKTGTGNTIYF
TGTGCCAGCAGCAAGACGGGGACCGGAAACACCATATATTTT
>.|TRBJ1-5|.|TRBV28
CATKTPQGFNQPQHF
TGTGCCACCAAGACCCCCCAGGGATTCAATCAGCCCCAGCATTTT
>.|TRBJ1-3|few|TRBV2
CASSDGGLSGNTIYF
TGTGCCAGCAGTGACGGGGGGTTATCTGGAAACACCATATATTTT
>TRBD1|TRBJ1-5|few|TRBV12-3/TRBV12-4
CATGQGSNQPQHF
TGTGCCACCGGACAGGGGTCGAATCAGCCCCAGCATTTT
>TRBD1|TRBJ2-7|.|TRBV2
CASSGGTGTYEQYF
TGTGCCAGCAGTGGGGGGACAGGGACCTACGAGCAGTACTTC
>TRBD1|TRBJ1-2|.|TRBV5-4
CASSLVQGGNYGYTF
TGTGCCAGCAGCTTGGTGCAGGGGGGCAACTATGGCTACACCTTC
>.|TRBJ1-3|.|TRBV19
CAGSSGNTIYF
TGTGCCGGGAGCTCTGGAAACACCATATATTTT
>TRBD1|TRBJ2-7|few|TRBV18
CASSPGQVALGQYF
TGTGCCAGCTCACCGGGACAGGTTGCCCTAGGGCAGTACTTC
>.|TRBJ1-5|.|TRBV5-1
CASSPPGRNNYSNQPQHF
TGCGCCAGCAGCCCCCCGGGCCGTAACAATTATAGCAATCAGCCCCAGCATTTT
>TRBD2|TRBJ2-2|.|TRBV4-3
CASSQDLPGGAGELFF
TGCGCCAGCAGCCAAGATCTACCGGGGGGAGCCGGGGAGCTGTTTTTT
>.|TRBJ1-1|.|TRBV21-1
CASSKGGSGGNVRTEAFF
TGTGCCAGCAGCAAAGGGGGATCGGGGGGAAATGTTCGTACTGAAGCTTTCTTT
>TRBD2|TRBJ2-7|once|TRBV5-5
CASSLGLAGSSYEQYF
TGTGCCAGCAGCCTGGGACTAGCGGGTAGTTCCTACGAGCAGTACTTC
>.|TRBJ2-1|.|TRBV7-2
CASSLDLSSYNEQFF
TGTGCCAGCAGCTTAGACCTTAGCTCCTACAATGAGCAGTTCTTC
>.|TRBJ1-1|.|TRBV18
CASSPGANTEAFF
TGTGCCAGCTCACCAGGGGCGAACACTGAAGCTTTCTTT
>TRBD1|TRBJ2-1|.|TRBV5-1
CASSSPDRGNEQFF
TGCGCCAGCAGCTCGCCGGACAGGGGCAATGAGCAGTTCTTC
>TRBD1|TRBJ2-5|.|TRBV9
CASSVATGVQAFQETQYF
TGTGCCAGCAGCGTAGCTACAGGGGTTCAAGCGTTCCAAGAGACCCAGTACTTC
>.|TRBJ2-5|.|TRBV28
CASSRHGAGEETQYF
TGTGCCAGCAGCCGTCACGGCGCTGGTGAAGAGACCCAGTACTTC
>TRBD1|TRBJ1-1|once|TRBV19
CASRGQGNTEAFF
TGTGCCAGTCGGGGACAGGGAAACACTGAAGCTTTCTTT
>TRBD2|TRBJ2-3|once|TRBV4-3
CASSQREGPSDTQYF
TGCGCCAGCAGCCAGCGGGAGGGCCCCTCAGATACGCAGTATTTT
>.|TRBJ2-7|.|TRBV18
CASSQWAGTGYEQYF
TGTGCCAGCTCACAATGGGCCGGGACGGGCTACGAGCAGTACTTC
>.|TRBJ1-4|once|TRBV5-6
CASSLVGATNEKLFF
TGTGCCAGCAGCTTGGTGGGTGCAACTAATGAAAAACTGTTTTTT
>.|TRBJ1-1|.|TRBV18
CASSPKQFSEAFF
TGTGCCAGCTCACCAAAACAGTTCTCTGAAGCTTTCTTT
>.|TRBJ1-2|.|TRBV27
CASTADWPPGDGYTF
TGTGCCAGCACCGCTGATTGGCCACCCGGGGATGGCTACACCTTC
>.|TRBJ1-6|.|TRBV9
CASSAQRGGPTVSYNSPLHF
TGTGCCAGCAGCGCCCAGAGGGGAGGGCCGACCGTGTCCTATAATTCACCCCTCCACTTT